This TCR beta chain was recorded in a study of CD8 T cells in ankylosing spondylitis (dated by TCRdb to 2016 to 2017). Notes on the research overall: The study set out to find disease-linked TCR variants by profiling T cell receptor beta repertoires in ankylosing spondylitis patients and healthy donors. The full study cohort was made up of approximately 27 ankylosing spondylitis patients and around 100 healthy donors. Peripheral blood was sampled, and synovial fluid was also collected from ankylosing spondylitis patients. Summary of the overall study and its limitations: The disease-linked clones were reported to be significantly enriched in matched synovial fluid samples from ankylosing spondylitis patients. Some of the motif variants had been reported before in the synovial fluid and blood of reactive arthritis patients, a finding that suggests common disease-initiation mechanisms. A CD8+ phenotype was shown by the disease-linked clones, which were found at relatively low frequencies in peripheral blood. A TCR beta motif made up of several highly homologous amino acid variants appeared to be characteristic of blood from ankylosing spondylitis patients.

Ends trimmed: V by 7 bases, J by 7 bases; bases unmatched to a gene: 15. The CDR3 runs 16 amino acids, cysteine and phenylalanine included. Of all the DNA, just the CDR3 is kept, 48 bases in frame from base 1. In the germline V gene, CDR1 corresponds to MNHEY and CDR2 to SVGAGI. TCRdb lists the instrument as Illumina HiSeq 2500. TCR beta libraries were prepared by quantitative 5'-RACE with molecular barcodes. On the authors' methods: A new computational method, built on a probabilistic model of VDJ rearrangement, was used to identify disease-linked TCR variants. TCRdb trimmed public reads at Q25 via fastp, called clones via MiXCR and kept in-frame beta chains. Rows are combined by CDR3 protein, so each entry shows the most common genes and DNA. These V and J calls derive from TCRdb rather than the authors' analysis. The sample profile shows more than 300,000 distinct CDR3 sequences; less than 9.5% of them were found once. About 14% of the sample lies in the top ten.

This clonotype is assessed as medium-sized (0.01 to 0.1%). The antigen it binds to is not known. Base qualities were left out, and no much larger clone turns up one base away. The clonotype comes from a male donor with ankylosing spondylitis. The chain employs TRBV6-5 and TRBJ2-1; 8 bases in between match TRBD2. Specimen: blood, either unsorted or a sorted T cell fraction (not recorded which). The sequenced DNA: TGTGCCAGCACCCCTGGGAACGGGAGGGCCGGGAATGAGCAGTTCTTC. This sequence encodes CASTPGNGRAGNEQFF.